Detailed here is one T cell receptor beta chain. The sample belongs to a study of blood T cell repertoires in COVID-19. About the study: T cells, B-cell-depleted T cells, or PBMCs supplied cDNA or gDNA.

Per the original methods: Amplification of reference gene primers provided the estimated nucleated cell counts. Clones were read by immunoSEQ multiplex PCR, and TCRdb kept only the in-frame ones, dropping some. The V and J calls and the clone size are those of that table, but D and trimming were determined from the DNA. The repertoire consists of about 120,000 clones, with more than 70% occurring once and the leading ten covering over 3%. Trimming at V came to 5 bases and at J to 7 bases, leaving 6 bases not matched to a gene. The CDR3 is 14 amino acids. Germline V gene sequence: CDR1 LGHDT, CDR2 YNNKEL (reference sequence).

This receptor was taken from a woman aged 50 to 60 with acute or convalescent COVID-19. Sequenced sample: peripheral blood. The chain links TRBV3-1 (or the pseudogene TRBV3-2) to TRBJ1-4; 8 bases match TRBD1. CDR3: CASSKQGGGEKLFF. The CDR3 DNA is TGTGCCAGCAGCAAACAGGGGGGCGGTGAAAAACTGTTTTTT.